The rows below give T cell receptor beta chains drawn from one sample of a study of Ad26.COV2.S vaccination and SARS-CoV-2 variants. Profiling relied on immunoSEQ multiplex PCR, and the TCRdb table lists in-frame clones only, not all of them. The sample contains hundreds of thousands of clones, 80% to 90% of which appear only once. The material sequenced was peripheral blood, taken in a trial of Ad26.COV2.S vaccine versus placebo. All receptors derive from a person between 18 and 59 years old who received the Ad26.COV2.S COVID-19 vaccine or a placebo. CDR3s include the opening cysteine and the closing phenylalanine or tryptophan. D genes are given only for firm matches. A clone size is listed for some rows: how often the clone was seen (once, few, many), or a class if it is expanded.

>TRBJ1-3|TRBV10-1|NA|NA
CASSESTVNWISGNTIYF
TGCGCCAGCAGTGAGTCGACAGTGAACTGGATCTCTGGAAACACCATATATTTT
>TRBJ2-7|TRBV7-9|TRBD1|NA
CASNPGTGSYEQYF
TGTGCCAGCAACCCTGGGACAGGGTCCTACGAGCAGTACTTC
>TRBJ1-5|TRBV7-9|NA|NA
CASSLAPGRKVSNQPQHF
TGTGCCAGCAGCTTAGCCCCAGGGCGAAAAGTGAGCAATCAGCCCCAGCATTTT
>TRBJ2-3|TRBV9|NA|once
CASSATDTQYF
TGTGCCAGCAGCGCCACAGATACGCAGTATTTT
>TRBJ2-3|TRBV7-2|NA|NA
CASSWGRGTDTQYF
TGTGCCAGCAGCTGGGGACGCGGCACAGATACGCAGTATTTT
>TRBJ1-4|TRBV15|NA|NA
CATSRDGRQNEKLFF
TGTGCCACCAGCAGAGATGGCAGGCAGAATGAAAAACTGTTTTTT
>TRBJ2-2|TRBV7-8|TRBD2|NA
CASSPSSGGNTGELFF
TGTGCCAGCAGCCCGTCTAGCGGGGGGAACACCGGGGAGCTGTTTTTT
>TRBJ2-5|TRBV5-4|TRBD1|NA
CASSSGQAQETQYF
TGTGCCAGCAGCTCGGGACAGGCCCAAGAGACCCAGTACTTC
>TRBJ1-1|TRBV2|NA|NA
CTSGKNTGELNTEAFF
TGTACCAGCGGAAAGAATACGGGGGAGTTGAACACTGAAGCTTTCTTT
>TRBJ2-2|TRBV4-3|NA|NA
CASSQSGTNTGELFF
TGCGCCAGCAGCCAATCCGGGACGAACACCGGGGAGCTGTTTTTT
>TRBJ1-2|TRBV5-1|TRBD1|NA
CASSLDRGQGYTF
TGCGCCAGCAGCTTGGACAGGGGACAGGGCTACACCTTC
>TRBJ2-1|TRBV30|NA|NA
CAWSVGGMGEQFF
TGTGCCTGGAGTGTAGGGGGGATGGGTGAGCAGTTCTTC
>TRBJ1-4|TRBV5-1|TRBD1|NA
CASSRGQATIATNEKLFF
TGCGCCAGCAGCCGCGGACAGGCGACTATAGCAACTAATGAAAAACTGTTTTTT
>TRBJ1-5|TRBV3-1/TRBV3-2|NA|NA
CASSQDGDFNQPQHF
TGTGCCAGCAGCCAAGATGGGGATTTCAATCAGCCCCAGCATTTT
>TRBJ2-2|TRBV2|TRBD1|once
CASRGQTNTGELFF
TGTGCCAGCAGGGGACAGACAAACACCGGGGAGCTGTTTTTT
>TRBJ1-5|TRBV19|NA|NA
CASSIDADSNQPQHF
TGTGCCAGTAGTATAGATGCGGATAGCAATCAGCCCCAGCATTTT
>TRBJ1-2|TRBV5-1|NA|NA
CASSLDRIYGYTF
TGCGCCAGCAGCTTGGACAGGATCTATGGCTACACCTTC
>TRBJ1-4|TRBV4-1|TRBD1|once
CASSQPGQGASNEKLFF
TGCGCCAGCAGCCAACCCGGGCAGGGGGCTTCTAATGAAAAACTGTTTTTT
>TRBJ2-3|TRBV11-2|NA|NA
CASSDTDTQYF
TGTGCCAGCAGCGATACAGATACGCAGTATTTT
>TRBJ2-2|TRBV3-1/TRBV3-2|TRBD1|NA
CASSARTGGMAGELFF
TGTGCCAGCAGCGCCCGGACAGGGGGTATGGCCGGGGAGCTGTTTTTT
>TRBJ2-1|TRBV27|TRBD2|NA
CASSPRTSGIQGFSYNEQFF
TGTGCCAGCAGCCCCAGGACTAGCGGGATTCAAGGGTTTTCTTACAATGAGCAGTTCTTC
>TRBJ2-1|TRBV11-2|NA|NA
CASSLGGASNEQFF
TGTGCCAGCAGCTTAGGTGGGGCGTCAAATGAGCAGTTCTTC
>TRBJ2-1|TRBV4-1|TRBD1|NA
CASSQEGTGGNEQFF
TGCGCCAGCAGCCAAGAGGGGACAGGGGGCAATGAGCAGTTCTTC
>TRBJ2-3|TRBV10-1|NA|NA
CASSERVGHATDTQYF
TGCGCCAGCAGTGAGCGGGTCGGACACGCCACAGATACGCAGTATTTT
>TRBJ2-7|TRBV29-1|TRBD1|NA
CSVETGYEQYF
TGCAGCGTGGAGACAGGGTACGAGCAGTACTTC
>TRBJ2-5|TRBV19|NA|NA
CASSRGAQETQYF
TGTGCCAGTAGTAGGGGAGCACAAGAGACCCAGTACTTC
>TRBJ2-5|TRBV10-3|NA|NA
CAIGDSLQETQYF
TGTGCCATCGGCGACTCCCTCCAAGAGACCCAGTACTTC
>TRBJ2-1|TRBV5-1|TRBD2|once
CASSRLAGRYNEQFF
TGCGCCAGCAGCAGACTAGCGGGCCGGTACAATGAGCAGTTCTTC
>TRBJ1-1|TRBV18|NA|few
CASSPFDSEAFF
TGTGCCAGCTCACCATTTGACAGTGAAGCTTTCTTT
>TRBJ1-2|TRBV5-6|NA|once
CASSFQYSDSEATF
TGTGCCAGCAGCTTTCAATACTCGGACTCCGAAGCCACCTTC
>TRBJ1-2|TRBV7-2|TRBD1|NA
CASSLGDRNFLNYGYTF
TGTGCCAGCAGCTTGGGGGACAGAAACTTCCTTAACTATGGCTACACCTTC
>TRBJ2-3|TRBV6-2/TRBV6-3|TRBD2|NA
CASSPEPGLGTDTQYF
TGTGCCAGCAGTCCCGAGCCGGGACTAGGCACAGATACGCAGTATTTT
>TRBJ2-5|TRBV3-1/TRBV3-2|NA|NA
CASSQNRYGGLGETQYF
TGTGCCAGCAGCCAAAACCGCTACGGGGGGCTTGGGGAGACCCAGTACTTC
>TRBJ1-1|TRBV29-1|NA|NA
CSARTANTEAFF
TGCAGCGCAAGGACGGCGAACACTGAAGCTTTCTTT
>TRBJ2-5|TRBV18|NA|NA
CASSPSADDETQYF
TGTGCCAGCTCACCTTCCGCGGACGACGAGACCCAGTACTTC
>TRBJ2-3|TRBV7-6|NA|NA
CASSRLGASTDTQYF
TGTGCCAGCAGCCGGTTGGGTGCTAGCACAGATACGCAGTATTTT
>TRBJ2-3|TRBV6-2/TRBV6-3|TRBD1|few
CASSYSDRVEDTQYF
TGTGCCAGCAGTTACTCTGACAGGGTGGAAGATACGCAGTATTTT
>TRBJ1-6|TRBV6-5|TRBD1|NA
CASRDTGVSNSPLHF
TGTGCCAGCAGGGATACAGGGGTGAGCAATTCACCCCTCCACTTT
>TRBJ2-5|TRBV5-6|TRBD1|once
CASSLEQGEETQYF
TGTGCCAGCAGCTTGGAACAGGGGGAAGAGACCCAGTACTTC
>TRBJ2-7|TRBV5-6|TRBD1|NA
CASSLETGGFDEQYF
TGTGCCAGCAGCTTAGAGACAGGGGGTTTCGACGAGCAGTACTTC
>TRBJ2-3|TRBV28|NA|NA
CASSFNSVGVTDTQYF
TGTGCCAGCAGTTTTAATTCAGTGGGAGTTACAGATACGCAGTATTTT
>TRBJ2-7|TRBV5-1|TRBD2|NA
CASSLMTGGLYEQYF
TGCGCCAGCAGCTTGATGACGGGGGGGCTGTACGAGCAGTACTTC
>TRBJ1-1|TRBV24-1|NA|NA
CATSDSNTEAFF
TGTGCCACCAGTGATTCAAACACTGAAGCTTTCTTT
>TRBJ2-3|TRBV27|NA|NA
CASGLRLAYDTQYF
TGTGCCAGCGGTCTCCGGCTAGCGTATGATACGCAGTATTTT
>TRBJ2-2|TRBV7-6|TRBD2|NA
CASSPYGGRDTGELFF
TGTGCCAGCAGTCCCTACGGCGGGAGGGACACCGGGGAGCTGTTTTTT
>TRBJ2-5|TRBV2|NA|NA
CASSETTPSQETQYF
TGTGCCAGCAGTGAAACGACTCCCTCCCAAGAGACCCAGTACTTC
>TRBJ1-6|TRBV28|NA|NA
CASTGDDSSYNSPLHF
TGTGCCAGCACCGGTGATGACAGCTCCTATAATTCACCCCTCCACTTT
>TRBJ2-3|TRBV12-5|TRBD2|NA
CASGSPTSGKDTQYF
TGTGCTAGTGGTTCCCCGACTAGCGGGAAAGATACGCAGTATTTT
>TRBJ2-7|TRBV5-1|NA|NA
CASSQGRTYEQYF
TGCGCCAGCAGCCAGGGACGGACCTACGAGCAGTACTTC
>TRBJ1-1|TRBV19|TRBD1|NA
CASTGGQLNTEAFF
TGTGCCAGTACGGGGGGACAGCTGAACACTGAAGCTTTCTTT
>TRBJ2-7|TRBV7-9|NA|NA
CASSNWDGSYEQYF
TGTGCCAGCAGCAACTGGGACGGGTCCTACGAGCAGTACTTC
>TRBJ2-1|TRBV27|TRBD1|NA
CASRSGQDYNEQFF
TGTGCCAGCAGGTCAGGACAGGACTACAATGAGCAGTTCTTC
>TRBJ1-5|TRBV4-2|NA|NA
CASSQEPATEQPQHF
TGTGCCAGCAGCCAAGAACCGGCAACGGAGCAGCCCCAGCATTTT
>TRBJ1-2|TRBV4-1|TRBD1|NA
CASSQQITPGQGSYGYTF
TGCGCCAGCAGCCAACAAATAACTCCGGGACAGGGGTCCTATGGCTACACCTTC
>TRBJ1-1|TRBV5-1|NA|NA
CASSLGAVTMNTEAFF
TGCGCCAGCAGCTTGGGAGCAGTAACAATGAACACTGAAGCTTTCTTT
>TRBJ1-6|TRBV15|NA|NA
CATSLSPEQGSPLHF
TGTGCCACCAGCCTCTCACCAGAACAGGGATCACCCCTCCACTTT
>TRBJ2-1|TRBV18|NA|NA
CASSPLAGNEQFF
TGTGCCAGCTCACCGCTCGCAGGGAATGAGCAGTTCTTC
>TRBJ2-2|TRBV2|NA|NA
CASTDLRGRTGELFF
TGTGCCAGCACAGACCTACGAGGGAGGACCGGGGAGCTGTTTTTT
>TRBJ1-1|TRBV10-3|NA|NA
CAIRATMNTEAFF
TGTGCCATCAGGGCAACCATGAACACTGAAGCTTTCTTT
>TRBJ1-6|TRBV6-6|TRBD1|NA
CASSLGDRGLSPLHF
TGTGCCAGCAGCCTAGGGGACAGGGGGCTTTCACCCCTCCACTTT